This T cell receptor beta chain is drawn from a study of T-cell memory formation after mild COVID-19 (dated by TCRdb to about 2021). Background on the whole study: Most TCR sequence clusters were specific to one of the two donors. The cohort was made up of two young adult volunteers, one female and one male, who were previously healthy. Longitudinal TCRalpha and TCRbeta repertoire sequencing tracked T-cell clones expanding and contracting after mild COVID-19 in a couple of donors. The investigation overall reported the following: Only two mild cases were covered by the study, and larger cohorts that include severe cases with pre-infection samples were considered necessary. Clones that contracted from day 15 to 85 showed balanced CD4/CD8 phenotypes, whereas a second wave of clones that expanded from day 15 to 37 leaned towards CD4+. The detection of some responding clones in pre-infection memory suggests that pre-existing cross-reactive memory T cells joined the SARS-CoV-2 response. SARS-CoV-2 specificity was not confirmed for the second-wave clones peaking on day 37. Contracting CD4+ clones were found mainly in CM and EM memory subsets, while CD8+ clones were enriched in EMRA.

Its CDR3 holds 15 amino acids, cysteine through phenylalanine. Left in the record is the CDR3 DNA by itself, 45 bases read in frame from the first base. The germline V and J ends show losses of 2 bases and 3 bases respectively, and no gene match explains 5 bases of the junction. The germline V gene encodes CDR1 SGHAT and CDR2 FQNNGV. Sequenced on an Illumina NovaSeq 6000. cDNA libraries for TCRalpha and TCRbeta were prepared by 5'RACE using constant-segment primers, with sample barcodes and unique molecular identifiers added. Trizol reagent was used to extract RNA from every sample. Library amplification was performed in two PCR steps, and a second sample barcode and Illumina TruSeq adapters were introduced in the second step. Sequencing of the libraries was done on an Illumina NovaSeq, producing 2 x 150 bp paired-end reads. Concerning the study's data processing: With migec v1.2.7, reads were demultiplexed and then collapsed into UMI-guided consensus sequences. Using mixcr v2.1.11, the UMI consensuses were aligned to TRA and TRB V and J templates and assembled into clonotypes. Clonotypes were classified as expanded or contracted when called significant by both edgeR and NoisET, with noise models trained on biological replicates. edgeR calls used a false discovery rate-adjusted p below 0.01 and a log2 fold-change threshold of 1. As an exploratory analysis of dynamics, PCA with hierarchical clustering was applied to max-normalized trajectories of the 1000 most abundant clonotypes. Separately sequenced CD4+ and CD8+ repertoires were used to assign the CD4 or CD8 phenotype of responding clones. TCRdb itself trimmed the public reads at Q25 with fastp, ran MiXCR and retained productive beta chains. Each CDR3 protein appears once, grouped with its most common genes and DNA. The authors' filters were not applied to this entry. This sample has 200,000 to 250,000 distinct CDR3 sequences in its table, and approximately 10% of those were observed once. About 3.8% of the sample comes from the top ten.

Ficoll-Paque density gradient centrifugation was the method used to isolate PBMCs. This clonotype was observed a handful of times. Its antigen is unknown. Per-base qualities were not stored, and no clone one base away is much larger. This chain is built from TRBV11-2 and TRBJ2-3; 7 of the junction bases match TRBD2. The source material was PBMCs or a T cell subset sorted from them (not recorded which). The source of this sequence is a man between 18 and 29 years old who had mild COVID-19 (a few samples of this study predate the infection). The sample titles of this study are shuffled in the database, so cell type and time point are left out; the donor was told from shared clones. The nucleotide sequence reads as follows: TGTGCCAGCAGCTTATCCAGCGGGGTAACAGATACGCAGTATTTT. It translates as CASSLSSGVTDTQYF.